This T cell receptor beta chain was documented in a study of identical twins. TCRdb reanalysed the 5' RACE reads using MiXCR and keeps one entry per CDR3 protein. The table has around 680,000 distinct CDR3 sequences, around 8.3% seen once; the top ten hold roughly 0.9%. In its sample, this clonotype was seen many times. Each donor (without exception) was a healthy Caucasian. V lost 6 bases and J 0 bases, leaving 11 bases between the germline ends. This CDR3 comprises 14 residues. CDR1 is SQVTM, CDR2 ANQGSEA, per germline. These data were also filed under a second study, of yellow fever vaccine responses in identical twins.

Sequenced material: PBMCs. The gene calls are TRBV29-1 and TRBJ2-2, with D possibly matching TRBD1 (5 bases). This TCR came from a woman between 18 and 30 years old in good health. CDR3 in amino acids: CSVRQLANTGELFF. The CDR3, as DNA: TGCAGCGTCAGACAGCTCGCGAACACCGGGGAGCTGTTTTTT.